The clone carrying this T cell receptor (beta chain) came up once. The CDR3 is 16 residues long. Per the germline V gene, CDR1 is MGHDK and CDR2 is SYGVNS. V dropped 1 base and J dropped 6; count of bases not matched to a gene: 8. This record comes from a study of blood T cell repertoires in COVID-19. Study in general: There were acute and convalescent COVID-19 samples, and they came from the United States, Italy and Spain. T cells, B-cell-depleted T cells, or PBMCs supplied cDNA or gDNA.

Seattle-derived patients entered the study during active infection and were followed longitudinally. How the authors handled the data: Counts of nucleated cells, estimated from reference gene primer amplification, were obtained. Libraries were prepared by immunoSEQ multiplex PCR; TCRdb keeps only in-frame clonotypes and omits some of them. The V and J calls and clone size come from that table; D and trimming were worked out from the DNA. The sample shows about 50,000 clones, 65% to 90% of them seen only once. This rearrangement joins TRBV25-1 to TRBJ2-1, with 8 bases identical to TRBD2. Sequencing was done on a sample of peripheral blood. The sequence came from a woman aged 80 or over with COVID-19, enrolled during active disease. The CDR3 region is CASSELGIAGPNEQFF. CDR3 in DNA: TGTGCCAGCAGTGAATTAGGGATAGCGGGACCCAATGAGCAGTTCTTC. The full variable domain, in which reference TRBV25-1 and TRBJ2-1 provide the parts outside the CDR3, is EADIYQTPRYLVIGTGKKITLECSQTMGHDKMYWYQQDPGMELHLIHYSYGVNSTEKGDLSSESTVSRIRTEHFPLTLESARPSHTSQYLCASSELGIAGPNEQFFGPGTRLTVL.